This entry lists 28 T cell receptor beta chains sequenced from one sample in a study of blood T cell repertoires in COVID-19. TCRdb's copy holds only in-frame clones and misses some; the assay was immunoSEQ multiplex PCR. The table lists more than 150,000 clones, 65% to 85% of them singletons. Sequenced input: peripheral blood. The receptors here all came from a woman aged 55-70 years with acute or convalescent COVID-19.

This sequence joins TRBV19 and TRBJ1-5; 8 bases align to TRBD1. Germline V gene lookup returns CDR1 LNHDA and CDR2 SQIVND (reference sequence). V lost 3 bases and J lost 0; bases outside the gene matches: 7. The CDR3 is made up of 17 amino acids. The CDR3 loop is CASSMGRGLYSNQPQHF. The CDR3 DNA is TGTGCCAGTAGTATGGGCAGGGGGCTATATAGCAATCAGCCCCAGCATTTT.

The chain links TRBV28 to TRBJ2-3; 9 bases align to TRBD1. The CDR3 runs to 16 residues. Looked up from germline, CDR1 is MDHEN and CDR2 is SYDVKM. The V segment lost 6 bases and the J segment 0 bases; nucleotides outside the gene matches: 7. The CDR3 DNA follows: TGTGCCAGCAGGCCTTCGACAGGGGGAAGCACAGATACGCAGTATTTT. Translated: CASRPSTGGSTDTQYF.

J is TRBJ1-5 and V is TRBV6-5, with D perhaps matching TRBD1 (6 bases). Trimming stripped 6 bases from V and 2 bases from J, with 8 bases between. The CDR3 consists of 13 residues. Germline values: CDR1 MNHEY, CDR2 SVGAGI. As DNA, the CDR3 is TGTGCCAGCAGGGCAGGGGGCAATCAGCCCCAGCATTTT. Its translation is CASRAGGNQPQHF.

The chain carries TRBV5-1 and TRBJ2-5; TRBD2 aligns across 12 bases. Germline-derived CDR1 and CDR2 are SGHRS and YFSETQ. The CDR3 totals 16 residues. V shed 4 bases, J shed 2 bases, and the junction held 6 bases outside the gene matches. CDR3 sequence reads: CASSLTSGGPQETQYF. In DNA, the CDR3 is TGCGCCAGCAGCCTGACTAGCGGGGGACCACAAGAGACCCAGTACTTC.

The V gene is TRBV7-2, the J gene TRBJ1-2; a possible D gene is TRBD1 (5 bases). The V end was cut by 0 bases, the J end by 0 bases, with 8 bases between. The germline V gene has CDR1 SGHTA and CDR2 FQGNSA. CDR3 length: 15 amino acids. CDR3 in amino acids: CASSLAWGANYGYTF. CDR3 bases: TGTGCCAGCAGCTTAGCTTGGGGGGCTAACTATGGCTACACCTTC.

J is TRBJ1-2 and V is TRBV19, with D possibly TRBD1 on 6 matching bases. V dropped 9 bases and J dropped 4 bases, with 21 bases sitting between them. Germline V gene sequence: CDR1 LNHDA, CDR2 SQIVND (reference sequence). CDR3 length: 15 amino acids. CDR3 sequence reads: CASTSDRDIIYGYTF. Written as DNA, the CDR3 is TGTGCCAGCACTTCCGACCGGGACATTATCTATGGCTACACCTTC.

V gene TRBV5-1 combines with J gene TRBJ1-5; D is unclear. Germline values: CDR1 SGHRS, CDR2 YFSETQ. The V end was cut by 0 bases, the J end by 2 bases, with 9 bases between. The CDR3 consists of 15 residues. The CDR3 coding sequence is TGCGCCAGCAGCTTGGCCGGGGTAGGCAATCAGCCCCAGCATTTT. It yields the protein CASSLAGVGNQPQHF.

The gene calls are TRBV6-6 and TRBJ1-2; 11 bases agree with TRBD1. The CDR3 extends over 16 amino acids. V lost 4 bases and J lost 4; bases outside the gene matches: 8. Germline CDR1 is MNHNY and CDR2 is SVGAGI (reference sequence). DNA for the CDR3: TGTGCCAGCAGTTCCCCGGACAGGGGGCAGGGCTATGGCTACACCTTC. Its protein product is CASSSPDRGQGYGYTF.

The V call is TRBV11-2, the J call TRBJ2-7; 7 bases fit TRBD1. Per the germline V gene, CDR1 is SGHAT and CDR2 is FQNNGV. The CDR3 runs 15 residues. V was clipped by 6 bases and J by 2 bases; unmatched bases: 10. The CDR3 DNA sequence: TGTGCCAGCAGGAACAGGGGTCGACTTACCTACGAGCAGTACTTC. Protein sequence: CASRNRGRLTYEQYF.

The chain couples TRBV3-1 (or the pseudogene TRBV3-2) to TRBJ2-5, with 7 nucleotides matching TRBD2. The CDR3 runs to 16 residues. With 1 base clipped from V and 1 base from J, the junction kept 6 bases outside the gene matches. CDR1 and CDR2 from the germline V gene are LGHDT and YNNKEL (reference sequence). DNA of the CDR3: TGTGCCAGCAGCCAAGGGGCTAGCGGAAGCCAAGAGACCCAGTACTTC. Translated, it gives CASSQGASGSQETQYF.

This clone came up once. V gene TRBV4-3 combines with J gene TRBJ2-7; no definite D call. V lost 2 bases and J lost 6, with 14 bases in between. The CDR3 is 14 amino acids. Germline V gene data show CDR1 as LGHNA and CDR2 as YSLEER. The CDR3 protein is CASSQTLDKAEQYF. In DNA form, the CDR3 reads TGCGCCAGCAGCCAAACTCTCGACAAGGCCGAGCAGTACTTC.

V gene TRBV5-1 combines with J gene TRBJ2-1; D possibly corresponds to TRBD2 (6 bases). Germline lookup yields CDR1 SGHRS and CDR2 YFSETQ. The CDR3 has 12 amino acids. V was pared by 4 bases and J by 9 bases, with 11 bases between. The CDR3 protein is CASSAGLTEQFF. CDR3 DNA sequence: TGCGCCAGCAGCGCGGGACTTACTGAGCAGTTCTTC. The full variable domain, in which reference TRBV5-1 and TRBJ2-1 provide the parts outside the CDR3, is KAGVTQTPRYLIKTRGQQVTLSCSPISGHRSVSWYQQTPGQGLQFLFEYFSETQRNKGNFPGRFSGRQFSNSRSEMNVSTLELGDSALYLCASSAGLTEQFFGPGTRLTVL.

The chain combines TRBV11-2 with TRBJ2-2; TRBD2 might be the D (5 bases). CDR1 SGHAT and CDR2 FQNNGV come from the germline V gene. The V gene lost 0 bases and the J gene lost 3 bases, with 11 bases spanning the gap. This CDR3 has 16 amino acids. The CDR3, as DNA: TGTGCCAGCAGCTTAGATCTCCGGGGTTACACCGGGGAGCTGTTTTTT. Its protein is CASSLDLRGYTGELFF.

This clone was observed a few times. The rearrangement joins TRBV7-2 to TRBJ2-3; 10 positions match TRBD2. From germline, CDR1 is SGHTA and CDR2 FQGNSA. Trimming took 1 base from V and 5 from J; bases not matched to a gene: 6. The CDR3 has 16 residues. Written as DNA, the CDR3 is TGTGCCAGCAGCTTAGGGCTAGCGGGGGACAAAGATACGCAGTATTTT. Its protein is CASSLGLAGDKDTQYF.

This clone was counted between two and nine times. The gene calls are TRBV25-1 and TRBJ2-7, with 9 bases lining up with TRBD1. The CDR3 consists of 14 residues. Germline V gene data show CDR1 as MGHDK and CDR2 as SYGVNS. Trimming cost V 2 bases and J 4 bases; bases outside gene matches: 3. The CDR3 protein is CASSEPGTGYEQYF. The CDR3 DNA sequence: TGTGCCAGCAGTGAACCCGGGACAGGGTACGAGCAGTACTTC.

The J gene is TRBJ2-7, the V gene TRBV19; D uncertain. V lost 5 bases, J lost 0 bases, and 17 bases lay in between. The CDR3 runs 16 residues. The germline V gene encodes CDR1 LNHDA and CDR2 SQIVND (reference sequence). CDR3: CASSPLMGQSSYEQYF. The CDR3 DNA is TGTGCCAGTAGTCCTTTAATGGGCCAAAGCTCCTACGAGCAGTACTTC.

The chain uses TRBV12-3 or TRBV12-4 and TRBJ1-1; D might be TRBD1 (5 bases). Trimming shortened V by 5 bases and J by 2 bases, and 9 bases separated the two germline ends. The CDR3 extends over 13 amino acids. In DNA, the CDR3 is TGTGCCAGCAGTCCCCAGGGAAACACTGAAGCTTTCTTT. Residues: CASSPQGNTEAFF.

This chain links TRBV13 with TRBJ1-1; D uncertain. CDR3 size: 15 residues. Per the germline V gene, CDR1 is PRHDT and CDR2 is FYEKMQ (reference sequence). Trimming cost V 4 bases and J 4 bases, with 16 bases left between them. As DNA, the CDR3 is TGTGCCAGCAGCTGGTCGCGGGGAGCTGTCACTGAAGCTTTCTTT. It is translated as CASSWSRGAVTEAFF.

The rearrangement joins TRBV6-1 to TRBJ2-1; 12 bases agree with TRBD2. The germline V gene encodes CDR1 MNHNS and CDR2 SASEGT. J lost 4 bases, V lost 1 base, and 11 bases had no gene match. The CDR3 spans 19 residues. CDR3 DNA: TGTGCCAGCAGTGAAGTGTGGGCTAGCGGGGGGGCCCTGTACAATGAGCAGTTCTTC. This codes for CASSEVWASGGALYNEQFF.

This clone was seen a single time. This sequence joins TRBV5-6 and TRBJ2-5, with TRBD1 as a possible D gene (8 bases). V lost 3 bases and J lost 2, with 20 bases in between. Per the germline V gene, CDR1 is SGHDT and CDR2 is YYEEEE. This CDR3 has 17 amino acids. CDR3: CASSSAGAGGWQETQYF. The CDR3, as DNA: TGTGCCAGCAGCTCGGCGGGAGCAGGGGGCTGGCAAGAGACCCAGTACTTC.

This chain uses TRBV6-1 with TRBJ1-3; 9 nucleotides match TRBD1. Germline values: CDR1 MNHNS, CDR2 SASEGT. Trimming took 4 bases from V and 0 from J; bases not matched to a gene: 7. The CDR3 extends over 17 amino acids. The CDR3: CASSVTRQGGSGNTIYF. In nucleotides, the CDR3 is TGTGCCAGCAGTGTGACTCGACAGGGGGGCTCTGGAAACACCATATATTTT.

V and J are TRBV28 and TRBJ2-7, with D possibly TRBD2 on 6 matching bases. Germline CDR1 MDHEN, CDR2 SYDVKM. V lost 3 bases to trimming and J lost 2 bases, with 8 bases between them. This CDR3 is built from 13 residues. The CDR3 DNA reads as TGTGCCAGCAGTTTTGGGGGGACCTACGAGCAGTACTTC. It translates to CASSFGGTYEQYF.

The J gene is TRBJ1-6, the V gene TRBV10-3; 9 nucleotides line up with TRBD1. The CDR3 contains 15 residues. In germline, CDR1 is ENHRY, CDR2 SYGVKD. The trim removed 6 bases at V and 4 bases at J, leaving 4 bases unmatched. CDR3 protein: CAISSDRGYNSPLHF. The DNA for the CDR3 is TGTGCCATCAGCTCGGACAGGGGATATAATTCACCCCTCCACTTT.

A few counts support this clone. The chain links TRBV30 to TRBJ1-6; D is undetermined. CDR3 length equals 17 residues. Trimming removed 0 bases at V and 0 bases at J, with 12 bases between. Per germline, CDR1 GTSNPN and CDR2 SVGIG (reference sequence). The CDR3 bases are TGTGCCTGGAGTGTACCCCACGCCAGCTCCTATAATTCACCCCTCCACTTT. Its protein product is CAWSVPHASSYNSPLHF. Full variable domain (missing parts from reference TRBV30 and TRBJ1-6): SQTIHQWPATLVQPVGSPLSLECTVEGTSNPNLYWYRQAAGRGLQLLFYSVGIGQISSEVPQNLSASRPQDRQFILSSKKLLLSDSGFYLCAWSVPHASSYNSPLHFGNGTRLTVT.

V is TRBV28 and J is TRBJ2-6; D remains unclear. CDR1 and CDR2 (germline): MDHEN, SYDVKM. Trimming removed 7 bases at V and 0 bases at J, with 13 bases between. The CDR3 spans 16 residues. CDR3 bases: TGTGCCAGCACGAGGCCTGATTTCTCTGGGGCCAACGTCCTGACTTTC. Translated, it gives CASTRPDFSGANVLTF.

The chain recombines TRBV5-4 with TRBJ2-2; D might be TRBD1 (6 bases). This CDR3 has 13 residues. Germline V gene sequence: CDR1 SGHNT, CDR2 YYREEE (reference sequence). Trimming shortened V by 5 bases and J by 8 bases, and 13 bases separated the two germline ends. The CDR3 loop is CASRDSSGGELFF. CDR3 coding DNA: TGTGCCAGCAGGGACAGTTCGGGAGGGGAGCTGTTTTTT.

This clone was counted a single time. As DNA, the CDR3 is TGTGCCAGCAGCTCAGGGGGCAGGGAGGGAAACACCATATATTTT. This translates into CASSSGGREGNTIYF. The chain couples TRBV7-2 to TRBJ1-3; 8 bases are shared with TRBD1. Germline CDR1 and CDR2: SGHTA and FQGNSA. V was pared by 4 bases and J by 4 bases, with 6 bases of the junction left unmatched. This CDR3 spans 15 amino acids. Full variable domain (rest looked up from reference TRBV7-2 and TRBJ1-3): GAGVSQSPSNKVTEKGKDVELRCDPISGHTALYWYRQSLGQGLEFLIYFQGNSAPDKSGLPSDRFSAERTGGSVSTLTIQRTQQEDSAVYLCASSSGGREGNTIYFGEGSWLTVV.

The CDR3 sequence is CASRRTAQETQYF. The DNA for the CDR3 is TGCGCCAGCCGGCGGACTGCCCAAGAGACCCAGTACTTC. The chain recombines TRBV5-1 with TRBJ2-5, with a possible D match to TRBD2 (5 bases). V gave up 7 bases and J gave up 1 base, with 11 bases separating them. The V gene's germline CDR1 is SGHRS and CDR2 YFSETQ. The CDR3 totals 13 residues.